Each of the 19 T cell receptor beta chains below was sequenced from the same sample in a study of cytomegalovirus exposure and HLA in healthy donors. Vbeta (60) and Jbeta (13) primers were used in the PCR. Method: immunoSEQ multiplex PCR; TCRdb's copy keeps in-frame clones and lacks some. The sample has around 190,000 clones, around 77% seen once. The sequenced sample was PBMCs. All receptors derive from a man aged 25-45 years in good health and CMV-seronegative.

V and J are TRBV4-1 and TRBJ2-7, with D tentatively TRBD1 (5 bases). V lost 0 bases and J 0 bases, leaving 9 bases between the germline ends. In germline, CDR1 is MGHRA, CDR2 YSYEKL. The CDR3 sequence is 15 residues long. CDR3 residues: CASSQDYDSSYEQYF. In DNA form, the CDR3 reads TGCGCCAGCAGCCAAGATTATGACAGCTCCTACGAGCAGTACTTC.

CDR3 in amino acids: CATSRDGGEKLFF. The CDR3 nucleotides are TGTGCCACCAGCAGAGATGGGGGGGAAAAACTGTTTTTT. The J gene is TRBJ1-4, the V gene TRBV15; TRBD1 might be the D (5 bases). This CDR3 is built from 13 residues. Trimming left V 0 bases short and J 8 bases short, with 7 bases between. Germline CDR1 is LNHNV and CDR2 is YYDKDF (reference sequence).

V is TRBV5-1 and J is TRBJ2-6, with D tentatively TRBD2 (7 bases). CDR3 size: 16 residues. V lost 4 bases and J lost 0, with 11 bases in between. Germline V gives CDR1 SGHRS, CDR2 YFSETQ. The CDR3: CASSAGALSGANVLTF. Written as DNA, the CDR3 is TGCGCCAGCAGCGCGGGGGCCCTCTCTGGGGCCAACGTCCTGACTTTC.

The chain is built from TRBV7-9 and TRBJ2-5, with 11 positions matching TRBD1. Trimming at V came to 4 bases and at J to 2 bases, leaving 6 bases not matched to a gene. This CDR3 is 16 amino acids long. CDR1 and CDR2 (germline): SEHNR, FQNEAQ (reference sequence). The CDR3 bases are TGTGCCAGCAGCTCCCGGGACAGGGGGTTTCAAGAGACCCAGTACTTC. This gives the protein CASSSRDRGFQETQYF.

The CDR3, as DNA: TGCAGCGCCGGGACAGGGGACTATGGCTACACCTTC. Translated: CSAGTGDYGYTF. V is TRBV29-1 and J is TRBJ1-2; TRBD1 agrees at 10 bases. The germline V gene has CDR1 SQVTM and CDR2 ANQGSEA. Trimming removed 7 bases from V and 3 bases from J; junction bases left unmatched: 2. This CDR3 is built from 12 residues.

The chain uses TRBV27 and TRBJ2-5, with 9 bases identical to TRBD2. The V gene end was trimmed by 3 bases and the J gene end by 0 bases; junction bases not matched to a gene: 11. The V gene's germline CDR1 is MNHEY and CDR2 SMNVEV (reference sequence). This CDR3 is built from 18 residues. CDR3 sequence: CASSFVAGGPGYQETQYF. The CDR3 DNA reads TGTGCCAGCAGTTTTGTGGCGGGAGGGCCGGGGTACCAAGAGACCCAGTACTTC.

The chain couples TRBV5-1 to TRBJ2-1; 7 bases match TRBD2. Germline CDR1 is SGHRS and CDR2 is YFSETQ. V trimming: 4 bases; J trimming: 4 bases; junction bases outside the gene matches: 5. There are 14 residues in the CDR3. The CDR3 DNA follows: TGCGCCAGCAGCGTTAGCGGGTATTACAATGAGCAGTTCTTC. Protein sequence: CASSVSGYYNEQFF.

The gene calls are TRBV2 and TRBJ2-3; 7 bases match TRBD2. The CDR3 runs 15 residues. Germline CDR1 is SNHLY and CDR2 is FYNNEI. Trimming removed 10 bases from V and 0 bases from J; junction bases left unmatched: 10. The CDR3 bases are TGTGCCACCTCCAGGGAGGGTGCTAGCACAGATACGCAGTATTTT. It encodes CATSREGASTDTQYF.

The V call is TRBV7-9, the J call TRBJ2-3; possibly TRBD1 for D (6 bases). The CDR3 sequence is 13 residues long. Trimming took 5 bases from V and 5 from J, leaving 11 bases between them. Germline V gives CDR1 SEHNR, CDR2 FQNEAQ (reference sequence). In DNA form, the CDR3 reads TGTGCCAGCAGCCCGAGACAGGAAGATACGCAGTATTTT. Amino acid sequence: CASSPRQEDTQYF. The full variable domain, its missing parts supplied by reference TRBV7-9 and TRBJ2-3, is DTGVSQNPRHKITKRGQNVTFRCDPISEHNRLYWYRQTLGQGPEFLTYFQNEAQLEKSRLLSDRFSAERPKGSFSTLEIQRTEQGDSAMYLCASSPRQEDTQYFGPGTRLTVL.

The CDR3 loop reads CASSLPSGSYEQYF. CDR3 bases: TGTGCCAGCAGCTTGCCTAGCGGGAGCTACGAGCAGTACTTC. This sequence joins TRBV5-5 and TRBJ2-7, with TRBD2 identical over 10 bases. Germline V gives CDR1 SGHKS, CDR2 YYEKEE (reference sequence). V was pared by 1 base and J by 3 bases, with 1 base of the junction left unmatched. The length of the CDR3 is 14 residues.

This clone has only a few counts. The J gene is TRBJ2-6, the V gene TRBV9; D might be TRBD1 (8 bases). In germline, CDR1 is SGDLS, CDR2 YYNGEE. This CDR3 contains 18 residues. V was shortened by 0 bases and J by 0 bases, with 13 bases between the two germline ends. CDR3 protein: CASSVVQGGSSGANVLTF. The CDR3 coding sequence is TGTGCCAGCAGCGTAGTACAGGGGGGGAGCTCTGGGGCCAACGTCCTGACTTTC.

This sequence joins TRBV10-3 and TRBJ2-7; tentative D call: TRBD2 (6 bases). CDR1 and CDR2 (germline): ENHRY, SYGVKD. The CDR3 loop spans 14 amino acids. Trimming took 6 bases from V and 2 from J, leaving 14 bases between them. The CDR3 DNA is TGTGCCATCAGACCAGCCGGGACTGCCTACGAGCAGTACTTC. Translating gives CAIRPAGTAYEQYF.

The chain carries TRBV29-1 and TRBJ1-2; 8 nucleotides agree with TRBD1. The V segment lost 7 bases and the J segment 5 bases; nucleotides outside the gene matches: 6. Germline loops: CDR1 SQVTM, CDR2 ANQGSEA. This CDR3 has 12 residues. The CDR3, as DNA: TGCAGCGCCGGACAGGGAAGTTATGGCTACACCTTC. Its translation is CSAGQGSYGYTF.

The V call is TRBV5-4, the J call TRBJ1-1, with TRBD1 matching 7 bases. The germline V gene encodes CDR1 SGHNT and CDR2 YYREEE (reference sequence). V lost 5 bases to trimming and J lost 7 bases; unmatched junction nucleotides: 8. This CDR3 has 13 amino acids. CDR3 sequence: CASRGDSMVEAFF. The CDR3, as DNA: TGTGCCAGCAGAGGGGACAGCATGGTTGAAGCTTTCTTT.

This clone was found a few times. The chain is built from TRBV2 and TRBJ2-6; tentative D call: TRBD2 (6 bases). Germline V CDR1 and CDR2: SNHLY, FYNNEI. The CDR3 loop spans 19 amino acids. V was shortened by 4 bases and J by 1 base, with 20 bases between the two germline ends. The CDR3 region is CASSGFLAVGLSGANVLTF. CDR3 in DNA: TGTGCCAGCAGTGGGTTCTTAGCGGTCGGTCTGTCTGGGGCCAACGTCCTGACTTTC.

The chain couples TRBV14 to TRBJ2-1, with 10 positions matching TRBD2. Germline CDR1 is SGHDN and CDR2 is FVKESK. This CDR3 contains 15 residues. V dropped 5 bases and J dropped 3; count of bases not matched to a gene: 4. In DNA, the CDR3 is TGTGCCAGCAGCTCCTGGACTAGCGGCTACAATGAGCAGTTCTTC. Protein: CASSSWTSGYNEQFF.

The chain uses TRBV27 and TRBJ1-1, with 7 bases identical to TRBD1. The germline V gene encodes CDR1 MNHEY and CDR2 SMNVEV (reference sequence). The CDR3 contains 14 residues. V dropped 5 bases and J dropped 0; count of bases not matched to a gene: 3. In DNA form, the CDR3 reads TGTGCCAGCAGTCCAGGGGGGCTGAACACTGAAGCTTTCTTT. Translation gives CASSPGGLNTEAFF.

This rearrangement joins TRBV7-9 to TRBJ2-7; TRBD1 is a possible D gene (6 bases). The CDR3 length is 15 residues. Germline V gene sequence: CDR1 SEHNR, CDR2 FQNEAQ (reference sequence). V shed 5 bases and J shed 8 bases, with 22 bases lying between them. This CDR3 is CASSVLYRVVCKQYF. The CDR3 DNA follows: TGTGCCAGCAGCGTCCTTTACAGGGTGGTTTGCAAGCAGTACTTC.

This clone was counted between two and nine times. This chain joins TRBV13 and TRBJ2-1; 10 bases line up with TRBD2. CDR1 PRHDT and CDR2 FYEKMQ come from the germline V gene (reference sequence). The V segment lost 2 bases and the J segment 9 bases; nucleotides outside the gene matches: 7. This CDR3 is 15 amino acids long. The CDR3 DNA sequence: TGTGCCAGCAGCTTACTAGCGGGAGATTCTGGTGAGCAGTTCTTC. Translated: CASSLLAGDSGEQFF.